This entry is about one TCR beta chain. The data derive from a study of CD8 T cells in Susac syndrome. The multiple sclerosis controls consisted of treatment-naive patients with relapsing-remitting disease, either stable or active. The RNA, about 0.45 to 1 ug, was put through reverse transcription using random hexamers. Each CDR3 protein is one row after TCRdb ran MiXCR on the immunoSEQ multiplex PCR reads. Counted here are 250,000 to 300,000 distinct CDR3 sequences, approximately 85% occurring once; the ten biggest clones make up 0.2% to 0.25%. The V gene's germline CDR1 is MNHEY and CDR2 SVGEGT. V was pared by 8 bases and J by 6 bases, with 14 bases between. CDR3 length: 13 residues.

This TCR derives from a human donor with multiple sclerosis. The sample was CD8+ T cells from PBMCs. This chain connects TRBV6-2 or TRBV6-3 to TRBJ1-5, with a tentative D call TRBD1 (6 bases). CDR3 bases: TGTGCCAGCGTCTCTCAGGGGAGTCAGCCCCAGCATTTT. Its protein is CASVSQGSQPQHF.